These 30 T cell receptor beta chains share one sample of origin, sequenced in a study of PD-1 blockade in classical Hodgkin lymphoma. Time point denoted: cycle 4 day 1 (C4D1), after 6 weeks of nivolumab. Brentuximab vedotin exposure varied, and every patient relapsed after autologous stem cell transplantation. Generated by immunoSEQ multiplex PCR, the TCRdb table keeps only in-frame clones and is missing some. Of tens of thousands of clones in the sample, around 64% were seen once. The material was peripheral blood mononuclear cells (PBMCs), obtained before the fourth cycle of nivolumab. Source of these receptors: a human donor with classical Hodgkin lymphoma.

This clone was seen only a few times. Here the CDR3 DNA reads TGTGCCAGCAGCTTAAGGGAGGGCACTGAAGCTTTCTTT. This codes for CASSLREGTEAFF. The chain couples TRBV7-3 to TRBJ1-1; no definite D call. The CDR3 is 13 amino acids. Germline V gives CDR1 SGHTA, CDR2 FQGTGA. V was clipped by 1 base and J by 4 bases, with 7 bases between them.

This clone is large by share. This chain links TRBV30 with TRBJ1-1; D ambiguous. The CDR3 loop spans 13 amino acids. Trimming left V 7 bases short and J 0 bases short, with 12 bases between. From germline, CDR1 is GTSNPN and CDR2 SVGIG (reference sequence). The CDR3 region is CAYLGRLNTEAFF. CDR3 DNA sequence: TGTGCCTACCTCGGACGGTTGAACACTGAAGCTTTCTTT.

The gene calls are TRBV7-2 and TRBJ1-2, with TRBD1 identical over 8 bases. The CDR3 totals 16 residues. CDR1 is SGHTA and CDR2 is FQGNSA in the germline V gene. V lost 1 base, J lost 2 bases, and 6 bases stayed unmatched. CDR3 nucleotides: TGTGCCAGCAGCTTAGTTCAGGGGGCGGTCAACTATGGCTACACCTTC. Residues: CASSLVQGAVNYGYTF.

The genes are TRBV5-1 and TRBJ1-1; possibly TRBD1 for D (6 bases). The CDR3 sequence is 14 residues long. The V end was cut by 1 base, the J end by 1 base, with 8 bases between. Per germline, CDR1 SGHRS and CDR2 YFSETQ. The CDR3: CASSLTGPNTEAFF. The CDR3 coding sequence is TGCGCCAGCAGCTTGACAGGGCCGAACACTGAAGCTTTCTTT.

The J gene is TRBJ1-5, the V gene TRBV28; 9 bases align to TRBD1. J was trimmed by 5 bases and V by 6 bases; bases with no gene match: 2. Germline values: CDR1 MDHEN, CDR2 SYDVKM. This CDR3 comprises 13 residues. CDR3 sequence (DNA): TGTGCCAGCAGGAGACAGGGGGATCAGCCCCAGCATTTT. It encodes CASRRQGDQPQHF.

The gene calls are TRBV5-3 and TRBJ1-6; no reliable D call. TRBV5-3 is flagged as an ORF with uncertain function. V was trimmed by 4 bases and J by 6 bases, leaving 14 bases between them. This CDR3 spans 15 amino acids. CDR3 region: CARSREHRLNSPLHF. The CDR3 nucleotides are TGTGCCAGAAGCCGAGAACATAGACTTAATTCACCCCTCCACTTT.

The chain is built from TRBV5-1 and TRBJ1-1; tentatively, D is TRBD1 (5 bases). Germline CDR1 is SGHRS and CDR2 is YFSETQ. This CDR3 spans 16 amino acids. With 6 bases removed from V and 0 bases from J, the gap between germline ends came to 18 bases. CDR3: CASTLWGWRMNTEAFF. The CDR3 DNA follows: TGCGCCAGCACCCTGTGGGGGTGGAGGATGAACACTGAAGCTTTCTTT.

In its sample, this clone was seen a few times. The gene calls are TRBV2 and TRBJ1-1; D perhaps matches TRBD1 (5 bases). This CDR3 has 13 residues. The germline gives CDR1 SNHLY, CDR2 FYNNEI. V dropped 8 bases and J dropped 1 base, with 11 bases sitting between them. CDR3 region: CASGGRGNTEAFF. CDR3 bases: TGTGCCAGCGGGGGACGGGGGAACACTGAAGCTTTCTTT.

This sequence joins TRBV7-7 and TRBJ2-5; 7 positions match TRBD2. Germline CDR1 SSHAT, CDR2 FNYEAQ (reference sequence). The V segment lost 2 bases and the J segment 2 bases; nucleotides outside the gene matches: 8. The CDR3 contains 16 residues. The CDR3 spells CASSLSGGSVQETQYF. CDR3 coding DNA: TGTGCCAGCAGCTTATCGGGGGGTAGTGTTCAAGAGACCCAGTACTTC. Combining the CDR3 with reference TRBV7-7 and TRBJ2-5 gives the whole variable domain GAGVSQSPRYKVTKRGQDVTLRCDPISSHATLYWYQQALGQGPEFLTYFNYEAQPDKSGLPSDRFSAERPEGSISTLTIQRTEQRDSAMYRCASSLSGGSVQETQYFGPGTRLLVL.

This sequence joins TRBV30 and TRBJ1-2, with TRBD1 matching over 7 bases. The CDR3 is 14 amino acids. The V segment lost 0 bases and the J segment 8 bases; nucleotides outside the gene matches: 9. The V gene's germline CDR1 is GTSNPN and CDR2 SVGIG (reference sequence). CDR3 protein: CAWSVDRVLGGYTF. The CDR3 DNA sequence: TGTGCCTGGAGTGTCGACAGGGTACTAGGGGGCTACACCTTC.

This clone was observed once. The CDR3 DNA is TGTGCCAGCAGCCCCGGGGGGTACGAGCAGTACTTC. Amino acid sequence: CASSPGGYEQYF. The V call is TRBV11-3, the J call TRBJ2-7; TRBD2 aligns across 7 bases. CDR1 is SGHNT and CDR2 is YENEEA in the germline V gene. Trimming at V came to 5 bases and at J to 4 bases, leaving 2 bases not matched to a gene. The CDR3 spans 12 residues.

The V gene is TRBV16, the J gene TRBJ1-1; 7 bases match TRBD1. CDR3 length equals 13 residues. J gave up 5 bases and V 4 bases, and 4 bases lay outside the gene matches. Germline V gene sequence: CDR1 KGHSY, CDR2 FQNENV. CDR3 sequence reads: CASSRQGGTEAFF. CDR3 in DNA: TGTGCCAGCAGCCGACAGGGAGGAACTGAAGCTTTCTTT. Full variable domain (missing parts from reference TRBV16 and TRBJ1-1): GEEVAQTPKHLVRGEGQKAKLYCAPIKGHSYVFWYQQVLKNEFKFLISFQNENVFDETGMPKERFSAKCLPNSPCSLEIQATKLEDSAVYFCASSRQGGTEAFFGQGTRLTVV.

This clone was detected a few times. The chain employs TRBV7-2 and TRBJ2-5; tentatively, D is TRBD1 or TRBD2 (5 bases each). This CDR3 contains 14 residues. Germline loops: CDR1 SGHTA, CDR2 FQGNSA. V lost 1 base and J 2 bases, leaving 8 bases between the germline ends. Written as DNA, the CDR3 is TGTGCCAGCAGCTTAGGGGGACCACAAGAGACCCAGTACTTC. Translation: CASSLGGPQETQYF.

The CDR3 bases are TGTGCCACCTTCGGGTATGGCTACACCTTC. It yields the protein CATFGYGYTF. This chain joins TRBV6-5 and TRBJ1-2; D uncertain. Germline V lookup: CDR1 MNHEY, CDR2 SVGAGI. The V gene lost 10 bases and the J gene lost 5 bases, with 8 bases spanning the gap. The CDR3 consists of 10 residues.

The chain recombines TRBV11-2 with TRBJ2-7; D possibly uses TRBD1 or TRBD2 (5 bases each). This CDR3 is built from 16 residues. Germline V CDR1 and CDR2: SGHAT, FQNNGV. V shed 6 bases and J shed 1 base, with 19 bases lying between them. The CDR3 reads CASRGRVGGLSYEQYF. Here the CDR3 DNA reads TGTGCCAGCAGGGGGCGGGTCGGAGGACTTTCCTACGAGCAGTACTTC.

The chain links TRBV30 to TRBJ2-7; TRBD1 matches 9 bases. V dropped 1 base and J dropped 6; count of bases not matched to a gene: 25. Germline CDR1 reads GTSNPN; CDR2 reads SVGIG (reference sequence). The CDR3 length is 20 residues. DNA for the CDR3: TGTGCCTGGAGTGGGGTCCCCCGGGACAGGGAATTAGGTCCCTTGTTCGAGCAGTACTTC. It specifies CAWSGVPRDRELGPLFEQYF.

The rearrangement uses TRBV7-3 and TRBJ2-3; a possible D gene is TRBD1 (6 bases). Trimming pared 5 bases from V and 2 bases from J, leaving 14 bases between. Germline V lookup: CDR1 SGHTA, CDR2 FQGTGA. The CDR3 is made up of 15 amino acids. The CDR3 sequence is CASSLTGQHTDTQYF. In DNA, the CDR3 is TGTGCCAGCAGCCTTACGGGACAACACACAGATACGCAGTATTTT.

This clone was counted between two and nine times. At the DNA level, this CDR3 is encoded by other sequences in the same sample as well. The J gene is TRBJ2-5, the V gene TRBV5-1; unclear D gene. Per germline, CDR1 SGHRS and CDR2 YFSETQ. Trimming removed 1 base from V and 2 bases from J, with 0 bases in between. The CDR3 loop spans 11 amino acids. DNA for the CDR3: TGCGCCAGCAGCTTGCAAGAGACCCAGTACTTC. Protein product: CASSLQETQYF.

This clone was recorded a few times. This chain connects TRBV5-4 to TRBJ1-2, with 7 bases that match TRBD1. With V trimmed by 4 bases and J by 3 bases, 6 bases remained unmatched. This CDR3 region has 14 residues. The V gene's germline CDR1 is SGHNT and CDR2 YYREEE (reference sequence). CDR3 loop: CASSMRQGDYGYTF. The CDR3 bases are TGTGCCAGCAGCATGCGACAGGGAGACTATGGCTACACCTTC. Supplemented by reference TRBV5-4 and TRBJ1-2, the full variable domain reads ETGVTQSPTHLIKTRGQQVTLRCSSQSGHNTVSWYQQALGQGPQFIFQYYREEENGRGNFPPRFSGLQFPNYSSELNVNALELDDSALYLCASSMRQGDYGYTFGSGTRLTVV.

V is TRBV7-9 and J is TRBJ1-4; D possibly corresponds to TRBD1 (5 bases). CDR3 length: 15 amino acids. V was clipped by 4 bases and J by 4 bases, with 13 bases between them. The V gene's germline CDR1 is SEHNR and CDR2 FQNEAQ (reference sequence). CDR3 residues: CASSSVGTLNEKLFF. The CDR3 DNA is TGTGCCAGCAGCTCCGTCGGGACCCTTAATGAAAAACTGTTTTTT.

The chain's CDR3 is CASSYGTGGHPYEQYF. The CDR3 DNA sequence: TGTGCCAGCAGTTACGGGACGGGAGGGCACCCCTACGAGCAGTACTTC. V and J are TRBV6-5 and TRBJ2-7, with 8 bases identical to TRBD2. The CDR3 is made up of 16 amino acids. Germline CDR1 is MNHEY and CDR2 is SVGAGI. The V gene end was trimmed by 2 bases and the J gene end by 2 bases; junction bases not matched to a gene: 8.

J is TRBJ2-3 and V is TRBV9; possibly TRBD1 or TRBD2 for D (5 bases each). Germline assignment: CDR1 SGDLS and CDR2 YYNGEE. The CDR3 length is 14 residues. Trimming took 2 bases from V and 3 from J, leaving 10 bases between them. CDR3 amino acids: CASSVMGETDTQYF. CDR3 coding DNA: TGTGCCAGCAGCGTTATGGGGGAAACAGATACGCAGTATTTT.

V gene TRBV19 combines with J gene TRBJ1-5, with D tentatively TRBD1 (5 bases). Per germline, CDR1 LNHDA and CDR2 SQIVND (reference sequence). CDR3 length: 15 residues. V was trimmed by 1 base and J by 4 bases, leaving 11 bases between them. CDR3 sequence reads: CASSIAGGPNQPQHF. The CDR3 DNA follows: TGTGCCAGTAGTATAGCGGGGGGTCCGAATCAGCCCCAGCATTTT.

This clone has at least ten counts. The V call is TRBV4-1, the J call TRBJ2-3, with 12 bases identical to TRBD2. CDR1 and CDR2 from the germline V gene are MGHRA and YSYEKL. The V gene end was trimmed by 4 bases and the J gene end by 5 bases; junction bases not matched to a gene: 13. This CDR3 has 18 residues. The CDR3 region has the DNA TGCGCCAGCAGCCCGAAACCTAGACTAGCGGGAGCGGGAGATACGCAGTATTTT. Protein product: CASSPKPRLAGAGDTQYF.

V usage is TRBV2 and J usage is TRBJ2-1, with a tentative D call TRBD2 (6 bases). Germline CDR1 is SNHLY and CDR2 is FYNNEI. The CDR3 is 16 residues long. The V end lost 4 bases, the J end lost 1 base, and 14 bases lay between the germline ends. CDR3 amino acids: CASSGPGGLSYNEQFF. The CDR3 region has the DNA TGTGCCAGCAGTGGGCCCGGGGGTTTGTCCTACAATGAGCAGTTCTTC.

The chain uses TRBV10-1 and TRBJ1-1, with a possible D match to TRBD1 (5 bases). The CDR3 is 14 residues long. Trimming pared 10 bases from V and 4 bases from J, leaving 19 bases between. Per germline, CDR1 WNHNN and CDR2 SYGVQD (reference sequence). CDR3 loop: CANSGEGKVTEAFF. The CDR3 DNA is TGCGCCAACTCTGGTGAGGGGAAGGTCACTGAAGCTTTCTTT.

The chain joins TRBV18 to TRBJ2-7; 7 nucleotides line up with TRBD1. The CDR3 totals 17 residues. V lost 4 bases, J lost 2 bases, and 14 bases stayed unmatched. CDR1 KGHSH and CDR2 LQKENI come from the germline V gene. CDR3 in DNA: TGTGCCAGCTCACAGACCGAATACAGGGGTATCCCCTACGAGCAGTACTTC. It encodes CASSQTEYRGIPYEQYF.

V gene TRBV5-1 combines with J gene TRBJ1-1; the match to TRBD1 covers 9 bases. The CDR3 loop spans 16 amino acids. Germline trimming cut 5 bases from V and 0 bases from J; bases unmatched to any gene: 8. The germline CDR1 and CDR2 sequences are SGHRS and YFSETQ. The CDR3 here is CASRDGTGSMNTEAFF. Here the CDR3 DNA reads TGCGCCAGCAGGGATGGGACAGGGTCTATGAACACTGAAGCTTTCTTT.

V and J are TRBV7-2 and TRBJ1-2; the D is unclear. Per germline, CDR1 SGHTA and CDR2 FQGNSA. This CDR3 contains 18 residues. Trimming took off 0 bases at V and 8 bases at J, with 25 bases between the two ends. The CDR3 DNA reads TGTGCCAGCAGCTTAGCTCCCAGCCGGGCGGCAACTCTTATGGGCTACACCTTC. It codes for CASSLAPSRAATLMGYTF.

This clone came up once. CDR3 sequence reads: CASSQGLSHTQYF. The CDR3 DNA is TGTGCCAGCAGCCAGGGACTATCTCATACGCAGTATTTT. The genes are TRBV7-8 and TRBJ2-3; 7 nucleotides align to TRBD2. The V segment lost 5 bases and the J segment 7 bases; nucleotides outside the gene matches: 6. CDR1 is SGHVS, CDR2 FQNEAQ, per germline. The CDR3 is 13 amino acids.